The clone carrying this TCR beta chain occurred a few times. The antigen is unknown. The sample is drawn from a study of memory CD4+ T cells and cytomegalovirus serostatus. Overall study: Of the healthy Belgian adults, under 10 were CMV seropositive and 24 seronegative.

Single viable CD3+CD4+CD8-CD45RO+ cells were sorted as the memory CD4+ T cells. TCRdb's table, derived via immunoSEQ multiplex PCR, lists solely in-frame clones and lacks some. The repertoire holds approximately 50,000 clones, with about 73% as singletons. Overall study results and limits: Each of 65 to 70 CMV-associated TCRbeta sequences occurred in one to five individuals.

This CDR3 spans 15 amino acids. The germline V gene encodes CDR1 SGHRS and CDR2 YFSETQ. The ends were cut back, 1 base at V and 0 bases at J, with 11 bases in the middle. The chain employs TRBV5-1 and TRBJ2-7; TRBD2 might be the D (5 bases). The TCR originated in an adult in good health and CMV-seropositive. Source material: memory CD4+ T cells from blood. The CDR3 here is CASSLRSGFSYEQYF. Written as DNA, the CDR3 is TGCGCCAGCAGCTTGCGGTCGGGGTTCTCCTACGAGCAGTACTTC. The full variable domain, its missing parts supplied by reference TRBV5-1 and TRBJ2-7, is KAGVTQTPRYLIKTRGQQVTLSCSPISGHRSVSWYQQTPGQGLQFLFEYFSETQRNKGNFPGRFSGRQFSNSRSEMNVSTLELGDSALYLCASSLRSGFSYEQYFGPGTRLTVT.